Listed here is a single T cell receptor (beta chain). The germline V gene encodes CDR1 KGHSH and CDR2 LQKENI. V lost 3 bases, J lost 2 bases, and 8 bases stayed unmatched. There are 16 residues in the CDR3. This sample was taken from a study of CD8 T cells in Susac syndrome. After extraction with the RNeasy kit, roughly 0.45 to 1 ug of the RNA was reverse transcribed using random hexamers. Coverage of TCR beta CDR3 amplification by immunoSEQ multiplex PCR extended to 54 Vbeta and 13 Jbeta. One entry per CDR3 protein, called by TCRdb with MiXCR from the immunoSEQ multiplex PCR reads. The table records 160,000 or so distinct CDR3 sequences, approximately 95% of them present only once. TCR beta was sequenced from blood CD8+ and CD4+ T cells. TEMRA cells were enriched by FACS, while CD8+ and CD4+ T cells were obtained through a negative isolation that was performed magnetically.

The sequence derives from a human donor with multiple sclerosis. The specimen was CD8+ T cells from PBMCs. The rearrangement links TRBV18 to TRBJ2-7; TRBD1 matches at 9 bases. CDR3 in amino acids: CASSPPGTGRTYEQYF. For the CDR3, the DNA is TGTGCCAGCTCACCCCCCGGGACAGGGAGGACCTACGAGCAGTACTTC.